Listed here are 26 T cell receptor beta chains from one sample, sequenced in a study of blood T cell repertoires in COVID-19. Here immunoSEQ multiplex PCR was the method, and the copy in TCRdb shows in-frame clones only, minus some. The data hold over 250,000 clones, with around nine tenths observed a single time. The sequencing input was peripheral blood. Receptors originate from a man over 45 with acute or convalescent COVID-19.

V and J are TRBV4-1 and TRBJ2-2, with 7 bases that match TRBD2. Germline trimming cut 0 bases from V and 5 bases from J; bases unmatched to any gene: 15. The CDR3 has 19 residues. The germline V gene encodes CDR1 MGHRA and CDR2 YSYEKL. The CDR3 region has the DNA TGCGCCAGCAGCCAAGATCCATGGACCGCGGGGGACCGGACCGGGGAGCTGTTTTTT. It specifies CASSQDPWTAGDRTGELFF.

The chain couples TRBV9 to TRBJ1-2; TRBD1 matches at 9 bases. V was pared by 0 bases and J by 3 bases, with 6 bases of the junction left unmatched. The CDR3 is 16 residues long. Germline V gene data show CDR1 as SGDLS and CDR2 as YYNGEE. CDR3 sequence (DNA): TGTGCCAGCAGCGTAGGGGTCGGGACAGGGTACTATGGCTACACCTTC. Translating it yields CASSVGVGTGYYGYTF.

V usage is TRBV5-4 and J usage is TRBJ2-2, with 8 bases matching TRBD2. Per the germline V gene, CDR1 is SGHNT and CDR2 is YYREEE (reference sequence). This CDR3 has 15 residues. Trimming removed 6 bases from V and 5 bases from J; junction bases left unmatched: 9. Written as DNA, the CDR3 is TGTGCCAGCAACGGGGGGGCGAGGGAAACCGGGGAGCTGTTTTTT. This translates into CASNGGARETGELFF.

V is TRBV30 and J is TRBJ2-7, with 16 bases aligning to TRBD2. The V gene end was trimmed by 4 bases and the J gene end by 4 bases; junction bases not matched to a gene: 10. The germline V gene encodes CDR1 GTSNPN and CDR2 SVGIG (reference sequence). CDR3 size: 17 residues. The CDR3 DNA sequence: TGTGCCTGGACTCGAAAGGGACTAGCGGGGGGGAGGTACGAGCAGTACTTC. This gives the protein CAWTRKGLAGGRYEQYF.

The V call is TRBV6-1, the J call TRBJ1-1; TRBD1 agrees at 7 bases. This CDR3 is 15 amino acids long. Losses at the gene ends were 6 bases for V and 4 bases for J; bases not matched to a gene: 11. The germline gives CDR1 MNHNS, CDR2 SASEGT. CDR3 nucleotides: TGTGCCAGCAGCTCCACACAGGGGACCGGCACTGAAGCTTTCTTT. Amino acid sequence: CASSSTQGTGTEAFF.

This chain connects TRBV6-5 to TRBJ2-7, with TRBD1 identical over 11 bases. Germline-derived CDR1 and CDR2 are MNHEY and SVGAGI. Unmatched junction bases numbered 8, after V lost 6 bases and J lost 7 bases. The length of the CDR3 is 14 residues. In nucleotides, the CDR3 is TGTGCCAGCAGAACTGGACAGGGGGCAAGTGAGCAGTACTTC. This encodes CASRTGQGASEQYF.

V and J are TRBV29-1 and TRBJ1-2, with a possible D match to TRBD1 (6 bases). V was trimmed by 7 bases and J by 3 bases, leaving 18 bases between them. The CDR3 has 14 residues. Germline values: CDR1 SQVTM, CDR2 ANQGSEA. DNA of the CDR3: TGCAGCGCCTCTACAGGGTCGGCGGACTATGGCTACACCTTC. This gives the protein CSASTGSADYGYTF.

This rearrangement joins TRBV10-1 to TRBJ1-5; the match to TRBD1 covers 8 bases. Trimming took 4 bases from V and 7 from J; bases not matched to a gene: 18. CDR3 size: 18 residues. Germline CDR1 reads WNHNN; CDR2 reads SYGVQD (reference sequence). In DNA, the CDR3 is TGCGCCAGCAGTGTTATTGGACAGGGATTTATGCCCCAACAGCCCCAGCATTTT. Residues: CASSVIGQGFMPQQPQHF.

The CDR3: CASSEDRRQGGQPQHF. In DNA, the CDR3 is TGTGCCAGCAGTGAAGACAGAAGGCAGGGAGGACAGCCCCAGCATTTT. This chain uses TRBV2 with TRBJ1-5, with a weak D call TRBD1 (5 bases). The CDR3 extends over 16 amino acids. The germline V gene has CDR1 SNHLY and CDR2 FYNNEI. The germline V and J ends were trimmed by 1 base and 7 bases, with 17 bases remaining between them.

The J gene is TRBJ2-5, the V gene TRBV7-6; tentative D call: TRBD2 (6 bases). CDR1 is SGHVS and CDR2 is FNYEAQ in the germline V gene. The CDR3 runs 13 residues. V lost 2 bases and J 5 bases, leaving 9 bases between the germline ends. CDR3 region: CASSLSAGETQYF. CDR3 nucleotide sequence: TGTGCCAGCAGCTTATCGGCGGGGGAGACCCAGTACTTC.

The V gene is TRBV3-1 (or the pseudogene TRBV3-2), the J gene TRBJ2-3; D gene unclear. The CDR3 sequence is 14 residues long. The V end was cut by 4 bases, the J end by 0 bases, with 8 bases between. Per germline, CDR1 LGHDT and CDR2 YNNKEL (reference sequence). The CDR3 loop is CASSPYASTDTQYF. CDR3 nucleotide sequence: TGTGCCAGCAGCCCCTATGCTAGCACAGATACGCAGTATTTT.

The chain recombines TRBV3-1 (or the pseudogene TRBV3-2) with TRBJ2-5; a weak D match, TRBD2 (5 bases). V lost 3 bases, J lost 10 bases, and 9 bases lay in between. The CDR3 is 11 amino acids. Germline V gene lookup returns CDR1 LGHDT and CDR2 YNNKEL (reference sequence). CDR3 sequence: CASSHRDGQYF. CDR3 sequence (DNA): TGTGCCAGCAGCCACCGGGATGGCCAGTACTTC.

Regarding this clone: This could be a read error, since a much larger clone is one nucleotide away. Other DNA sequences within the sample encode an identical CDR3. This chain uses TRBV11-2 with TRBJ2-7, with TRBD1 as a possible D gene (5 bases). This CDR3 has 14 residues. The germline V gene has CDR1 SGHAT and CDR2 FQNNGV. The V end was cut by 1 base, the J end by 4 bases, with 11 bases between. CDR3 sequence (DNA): TGTGCCAGCAGCTTAGGGGCAGGGTTGTACGAGCAGTACTTC. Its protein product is CASSLGAGLYEQYF.

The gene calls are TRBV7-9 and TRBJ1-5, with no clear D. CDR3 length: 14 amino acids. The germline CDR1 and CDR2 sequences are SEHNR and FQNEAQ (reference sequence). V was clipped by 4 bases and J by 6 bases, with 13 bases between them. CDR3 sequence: CASSSSADFQPQHF. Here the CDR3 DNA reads TGTGCCAGCAGCTCCTCCGCGGATTTTCAGCCCCAGCATTTT.

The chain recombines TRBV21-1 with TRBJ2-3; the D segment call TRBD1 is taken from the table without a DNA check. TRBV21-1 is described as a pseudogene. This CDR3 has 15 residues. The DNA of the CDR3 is TGTGCCACGGCCCAGGGACAGGGGGCAGGTGATACGCAGTATTTT. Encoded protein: CATAQGQGAGDTQYF.

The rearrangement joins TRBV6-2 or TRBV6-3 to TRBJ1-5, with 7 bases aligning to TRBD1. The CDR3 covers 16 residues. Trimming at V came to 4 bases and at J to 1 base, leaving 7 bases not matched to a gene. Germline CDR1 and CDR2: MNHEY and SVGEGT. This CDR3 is CASSFRAGGSNQPQHF. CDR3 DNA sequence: TGTGCCAGCAGTTTCCGGGCAGGGGGGAGCAATCAGCCCCAGCATTTT.

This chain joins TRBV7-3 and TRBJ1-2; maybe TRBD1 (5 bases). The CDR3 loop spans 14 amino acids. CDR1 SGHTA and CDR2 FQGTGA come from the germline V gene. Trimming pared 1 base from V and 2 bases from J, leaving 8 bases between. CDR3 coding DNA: TGTGCCAGCAGCTTAATGGGGGGAAACTATGGCTACACCTTC. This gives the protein CASSLMGGNYGYTF.

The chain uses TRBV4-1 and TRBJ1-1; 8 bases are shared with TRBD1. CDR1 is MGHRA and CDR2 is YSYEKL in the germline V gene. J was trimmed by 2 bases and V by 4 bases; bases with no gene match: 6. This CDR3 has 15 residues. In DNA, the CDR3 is TGCGCCAGCAGCCCACCCGACAGGGGAAACACTGAAGCTTTCTTT. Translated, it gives CASSPPDRGNTEAFF.

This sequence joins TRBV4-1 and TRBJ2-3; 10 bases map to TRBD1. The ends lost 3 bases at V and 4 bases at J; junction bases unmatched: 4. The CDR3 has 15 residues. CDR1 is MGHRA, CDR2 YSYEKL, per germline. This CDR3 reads CASSQPGQGSDTQYF. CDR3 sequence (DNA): TGCGCCAGCAGCCAGCCGGGACAGGGGTCAGATACGCAGTATTTT.

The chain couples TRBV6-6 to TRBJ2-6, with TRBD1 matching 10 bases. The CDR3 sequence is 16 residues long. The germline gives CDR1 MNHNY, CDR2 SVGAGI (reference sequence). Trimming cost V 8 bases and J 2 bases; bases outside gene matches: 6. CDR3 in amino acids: CASCRDRGTGANVLTF. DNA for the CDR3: TGTGCCAGCTGCCGGGACAGGGGCACTGGGGCCAACGTCCTGACTTTC.

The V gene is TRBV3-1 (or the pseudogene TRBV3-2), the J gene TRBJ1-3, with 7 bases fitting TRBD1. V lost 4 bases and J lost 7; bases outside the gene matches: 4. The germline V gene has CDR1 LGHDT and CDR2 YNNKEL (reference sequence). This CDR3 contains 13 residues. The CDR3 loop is CASSPTGQNTIYF. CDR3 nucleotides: TGTGCCAGCAGCCCGACAGGGCAGAACACCATATATTTT.

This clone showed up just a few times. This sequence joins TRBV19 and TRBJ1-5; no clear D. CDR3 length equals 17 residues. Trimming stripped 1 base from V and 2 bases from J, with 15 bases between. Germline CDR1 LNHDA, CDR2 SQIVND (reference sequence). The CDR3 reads CASSIGGGIGGNQPQHF. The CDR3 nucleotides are TGTGCCAGTAGTATAGGGGGAGGGATTGGTGGCAATCAGCCCCAGCATTTT.

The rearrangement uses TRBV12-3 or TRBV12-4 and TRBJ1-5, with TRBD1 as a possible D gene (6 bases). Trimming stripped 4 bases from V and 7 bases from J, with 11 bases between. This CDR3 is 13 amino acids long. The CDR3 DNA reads TGTGCCAGCAGTTACAGGGACCCCCAGCCCCAGCATTTT. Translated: CASSYRDPQPQHF.

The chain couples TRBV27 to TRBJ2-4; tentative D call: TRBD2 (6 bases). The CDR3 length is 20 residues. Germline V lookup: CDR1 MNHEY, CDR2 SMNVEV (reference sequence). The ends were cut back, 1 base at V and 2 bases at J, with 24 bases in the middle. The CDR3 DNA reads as TGTGCCAGCAGTTTATACGCCGGGACTCGTGGGAATTGGACCAAAAACATTCAGTACTTC. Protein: CASSLYAGTRGNWTKNIQYF.

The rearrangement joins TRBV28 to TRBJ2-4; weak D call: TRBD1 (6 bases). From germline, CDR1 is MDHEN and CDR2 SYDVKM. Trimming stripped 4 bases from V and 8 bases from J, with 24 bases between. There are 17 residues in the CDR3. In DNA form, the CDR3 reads TGTGCCAGCAGTTCCCCCCAGGGGTATCCCAGACAGTACATTCAGTACTTC. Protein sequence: CASSSPQGYPRQYIQYF.

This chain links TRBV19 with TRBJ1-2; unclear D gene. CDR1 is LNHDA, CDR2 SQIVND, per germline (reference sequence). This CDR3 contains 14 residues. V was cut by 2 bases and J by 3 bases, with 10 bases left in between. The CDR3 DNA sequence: TGTGCCAGTAGTATACAGGTTCGCTACTATGGCTACACCTTC. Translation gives CASSIQVRYYGYTF. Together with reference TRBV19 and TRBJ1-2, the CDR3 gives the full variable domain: DGGITQSPKYLFRKEGQNVTLSCEQNLNHDAMYWYRQDPGQGLRLIYYSQIVNDFQKGDIAEGYSVSREKKESFPLTVTSAQKNPTAFYLCASSIQVRYYGYTFGSGTRLTVV.